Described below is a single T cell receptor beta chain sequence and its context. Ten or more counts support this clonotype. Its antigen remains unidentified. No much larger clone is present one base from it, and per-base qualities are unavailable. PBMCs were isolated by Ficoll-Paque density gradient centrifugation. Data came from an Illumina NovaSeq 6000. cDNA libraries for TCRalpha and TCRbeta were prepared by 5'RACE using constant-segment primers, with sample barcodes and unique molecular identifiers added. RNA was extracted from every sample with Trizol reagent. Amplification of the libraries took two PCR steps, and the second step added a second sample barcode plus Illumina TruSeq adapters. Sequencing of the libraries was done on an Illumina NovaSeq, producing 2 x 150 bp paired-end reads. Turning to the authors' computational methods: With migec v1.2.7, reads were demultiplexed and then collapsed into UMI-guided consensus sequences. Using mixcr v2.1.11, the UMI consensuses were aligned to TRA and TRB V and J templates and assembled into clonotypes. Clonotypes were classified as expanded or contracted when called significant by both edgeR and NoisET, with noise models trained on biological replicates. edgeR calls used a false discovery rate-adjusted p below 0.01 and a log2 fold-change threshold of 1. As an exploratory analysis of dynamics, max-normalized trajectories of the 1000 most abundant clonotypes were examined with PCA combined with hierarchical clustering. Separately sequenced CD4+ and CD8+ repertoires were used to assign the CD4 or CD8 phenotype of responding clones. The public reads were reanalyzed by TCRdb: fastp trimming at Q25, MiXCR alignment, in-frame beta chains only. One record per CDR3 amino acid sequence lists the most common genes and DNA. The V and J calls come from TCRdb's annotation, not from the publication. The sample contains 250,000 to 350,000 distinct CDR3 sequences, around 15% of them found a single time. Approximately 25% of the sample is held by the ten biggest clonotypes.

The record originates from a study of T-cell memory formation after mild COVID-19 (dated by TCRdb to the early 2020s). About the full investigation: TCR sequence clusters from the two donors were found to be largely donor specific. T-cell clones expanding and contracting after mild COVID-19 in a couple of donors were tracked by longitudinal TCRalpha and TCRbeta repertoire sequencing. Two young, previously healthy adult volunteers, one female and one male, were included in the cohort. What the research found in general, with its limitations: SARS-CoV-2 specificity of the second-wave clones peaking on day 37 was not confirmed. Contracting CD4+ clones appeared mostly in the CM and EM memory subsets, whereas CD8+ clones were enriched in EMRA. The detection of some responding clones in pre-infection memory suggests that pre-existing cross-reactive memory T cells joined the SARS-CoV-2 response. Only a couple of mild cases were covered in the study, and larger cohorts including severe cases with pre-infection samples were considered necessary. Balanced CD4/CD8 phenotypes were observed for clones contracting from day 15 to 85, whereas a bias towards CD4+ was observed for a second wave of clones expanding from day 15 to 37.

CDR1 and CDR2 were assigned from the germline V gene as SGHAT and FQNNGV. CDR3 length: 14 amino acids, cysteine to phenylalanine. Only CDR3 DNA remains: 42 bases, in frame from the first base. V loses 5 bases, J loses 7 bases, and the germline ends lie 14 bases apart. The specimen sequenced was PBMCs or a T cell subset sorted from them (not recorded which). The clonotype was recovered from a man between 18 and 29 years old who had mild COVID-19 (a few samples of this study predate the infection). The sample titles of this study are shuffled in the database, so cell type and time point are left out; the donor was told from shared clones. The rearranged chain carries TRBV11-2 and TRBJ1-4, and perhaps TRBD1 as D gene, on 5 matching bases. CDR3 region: CASSQQEFSEKLFF. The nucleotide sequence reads TGTGCCAGCAGCCAACAGGAATTTAGTGAAAAACTGTTTTTT.